This TCR beta chain was recovered during a study of beta chain features in type 1 diabetes listed by TCRdb under 2018. About the investigation overall: Mean age, gender distribution, total cell number and subset yield did not differ between patients and healthy donors. Across all samples, 107,917,701 sorted cells were examined, and cell number per subset correlated strongly with RNA yield. In the study, recently diagnosed type 1 diabetes patients and matched healthy donors were compared on the TCRB repertoires of their sorted circulating CD4+ T cell subsets. Whereas all 30 or so donors provided naive and central memory subsets, regulatory and stem cell-like memory subsets were isolated from just 8 patients and about eight healthy donors.

The germline V gene supplies CDR1 SGHTA and CDR2 FQGNSA. The CDR3 goes from the cysteine to the phenylalanine over 15 residues. The read is trimmed to its CDR3 DNA, 45 bases read in frame from base 1. Between the V and J ends, shortened by 1 base and 1 base respectively, the junction contains 10 bases. The High Capacity cDNA Reverse Transcription Kit was used to reverse transcribe all of the isolated RNA, meaning that expressed TCRB transcripts were what got sequenced. Naive, central memory and regulatory T cell samples underwent deep immunoSEQ sequencing, averaging roughly 3.3 million total reads per sample. Sorted cells were lysed in RLT buffer and RNA was extracted with DNase-treated RNeasy Micro or Mini kits, depending on cell number. To prevent cross-contamination, every cell subset was processed on its own, while patient and healthy donor samples were processed together. TCRB sequences were amplified from cDNA with the immunoSEQ multiplex PCR, producing 87-bp fragments spanning the CDR3 region. The amplicons were sequenced using the Illumina HiSeq platform. The published analysis was carried out like this. PCR bias was corrected computationally using synthetic template baselines, and reads within Hamming distance 2 were collapsed, with unmergeable singletons discarded. By aligning reads against IMGT, V, D and J genes, CDR3 length, and insertions or deletions at six rearrangement sites were assigned. Within each subset, clonotype counts were normalized to sorted cell number, after which true diversity and Gini coefficients were computed with the tcR R package. The overlap coefficient, calculated on TCRB nucleotide sequences, was used to measure repertoire sharing. Out-of-frame TCRB sequences from naive cells were analyzed as a proxy for the pre-selection repertoire. The clones in this table, taken by TCRdb from immuneACCESS, are in-frame only. Not every clone is retained; where verified, under half of the shortfall comes from an unresolved V gene, and the cause of the rest is unknown. That table is the source of V, J and clone size, and D and trimming were worked out from the DNA. Recorded for this sample are around 710,000 clones; 9.5% to 15% of them occurred a single time. 0.09% to 0.15% of the sample rests with the top ten.

This clone came up a few times. Its antigen is not yet known. No clone much larger than this one lies a single base away; base qualities are absent. A single peripheral blood draw of roughly 0.11 L on average was collected from each donor into heparinised tubes. Naive, central memory, regulatory and stem cell-like memory CD4+ T cells were sorted on a BD FACSAria II using a panel including CD45RO, CCR7, CD25, CD127, CD95 and CD27. Every sorted population had a purity above 95%. PBMCs were isolated right away by Lymphoprep density gradient centrifugation and were stained directly, without culture. To minimize batch effects, samples were stained and sorted in pairs, one healthy donor with one patient per experiment. Overall study results and their limits: Naive, central memory and regulatory TCRB repertoires appeared to be more alike among patients than among healthy donors. HLA sub-analyses involved small numbers of individuals, so any influence of HLA type on TCRB rearrangement remained unresolved. PCR might favor shorter templates, but patient and control samples were amplified and corrected together, so any skew would affect both groups equally. Because cDNA rather than genomic DNA was sequenced, highly expressing activated cells could have been over-represented, although no difference in activation and CD3 levels was found between groups. At VDJ recombination sites, patients with type 1 diabetes made fewer insertions and deleted more nucleotides, a pattern implying thymic rearrangement abnormalities. In all four CD4+ subsets, TCRB CDR3 length was moderately but significantly shorter in type 1 diabetes patients.

Material: naive CD4+ T cells from blood. This specimen's cell subset or site label, per the study, means: true naive CD4+ T cells. The receptor was derived from a young man with type 1 diabetes. The rearranged segments are TRBV7-2 and TRBJ2-5; D gene: possibly TRBD2, on 5 matching bases. The CDR3 reads CASSLVIGIQETQYF. Read as DNA, the sequence is TGTGCCAGCAGCTTAGTCATCGGGATCCAAGAGACCCAGTACTTC.